This T cell receptor beta chain was obtained from a study of blood T cell repertoires in COVID-19. V lost 7 bases to trimming and J lost 4 bases, with 17 bases between them. CDR3 length: 15 residues. Germline lookup yields CDR1 SGHDN and CDR2 FVKESK. The authors' processing: Counts of nucleated cells, estimated from reference gene primer amplification, were obtained. Sequencing was performed with immunoSEQ multiplex PCR; in TCRdb, only in-frame clones are kept and a portion is missing. V and J calls and clone size come straight from that table; D and trimming were deduced from the DNA. The repertoire holds 110,000 to 150,000 clones, with around four fifths as singletons. Recruits, aged about 18 to 95 years, lived in about two dozen US areas. Participants' reported clinical history set cohort assignment. Among Cohort 3 donors, those recovered had two negative PCRs, clearance, or symptom resolution.

The sequencing sample was made of PBMCs or T cells enriched from blood (not recorded which). The chain links TRBV14 to TRBJ1-3; the D gene is possibly TRBD1 (5 bases). The clonotype originates from a woman aged 50 to 65 who had recovered from COVID-19. CDR3 DNA sequence: TGTGCCAGCACCCGAACAGGTTCCTTCGGAAACACCATATATTTT. It is translated as CASTRTGSFGNTIYF.